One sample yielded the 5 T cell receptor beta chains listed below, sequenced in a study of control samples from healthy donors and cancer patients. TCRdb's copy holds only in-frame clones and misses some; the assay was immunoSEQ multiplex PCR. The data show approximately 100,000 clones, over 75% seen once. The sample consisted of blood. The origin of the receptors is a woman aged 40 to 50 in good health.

The DNA of the CDR3 is TGTGCCTGGAGTTCAGGGGCCATTGGAAACACCATATATTTT. The encoded protein is CAWSSGAIGNTIYF. The rearrangement uses TRBV30 and TRBJ1-3, with D possibly matching TRBD1 (6 bases). This CDR3 has 14 residues. Germline V gene sequence: CDR1 GTSNPN, CDR2 SVGIG (reference sequence). Trimming took 2 bases from V and 3 from J, leaving 11 bases between them.

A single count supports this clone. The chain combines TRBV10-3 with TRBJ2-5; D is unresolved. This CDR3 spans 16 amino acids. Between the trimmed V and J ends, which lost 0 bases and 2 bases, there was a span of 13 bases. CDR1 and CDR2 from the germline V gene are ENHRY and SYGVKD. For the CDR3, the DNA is TGTGCCATCAGTGAGTCGATGGCGGCAGTACAAGAGACCCAGTACTTC. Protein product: CAISESMAAVQETQYF.

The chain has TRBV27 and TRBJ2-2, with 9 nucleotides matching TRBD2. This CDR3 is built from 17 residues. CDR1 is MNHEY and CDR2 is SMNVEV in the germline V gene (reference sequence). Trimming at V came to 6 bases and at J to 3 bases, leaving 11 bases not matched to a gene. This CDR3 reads CASSHAGGDRHTGELFF. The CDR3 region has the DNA TGTGCCAGCAGCCATGCGGGGGGGGACAGACACACCGGGGAGCTGTTTTTT.

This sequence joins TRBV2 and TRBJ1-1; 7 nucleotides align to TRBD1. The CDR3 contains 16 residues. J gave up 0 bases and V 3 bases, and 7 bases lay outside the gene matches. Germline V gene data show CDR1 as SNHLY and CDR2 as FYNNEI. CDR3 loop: CASSEARGSMNTEAFF. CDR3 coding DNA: TGTGCCAGCAGTGAGGCCAGGGGGAGTATGAACACTGAAGCTTTCTTT.

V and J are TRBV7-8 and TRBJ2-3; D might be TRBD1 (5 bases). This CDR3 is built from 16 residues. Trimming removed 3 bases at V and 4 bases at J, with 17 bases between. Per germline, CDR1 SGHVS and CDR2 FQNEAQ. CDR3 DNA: TGTGCCAGCAGCTTCGGATCGGGTTGGGGCGCAGATACGCAGTATTTT. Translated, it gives CASSFGSGWGADTQYF.